Sequencing of this TCR beta chain was carried out in a study of a mutant IDH1 vaccine in newly diagnosed glioma. Study context: Patients received vaccination from 4-6 weeks after radiotherapy alone, or with temozolomide cycles.

Sequencing was performed with immunoSEQ multiplex PCR; in TCRdb, only in-frame clones are kept and a portion is missing. The table lists 77,000 or so clones, 85% of them singletons. Germline-derived CDR1 and CDR2 are DFQATT and SNEGSKA (reference sequence). The CDR3 extends over 11 amino acids. The V end lost 5 bases, the J end lost 2 bases, and 7 bases lay between the germline ends. On this clone itself: The target antigen is unknown.

Stated time point: week 23, last vaccination. Every single dose of the vaccine, 300 ug of mutant IDH1 20-mer peptide, came with topical imiquimod. The donors' diagnosis was new WHO grade 3 or 4 astrocytoma that was IDH1-mutant and ATRX-lost. Sample: PBMCs, taken from a glioma patient whose treatment included an IDH1 peptide vaccine. The chain uses TRBV20-1 and TRBJ2-7; D not certain. The source is a woman between 50 and 59 years old with glioma. The CDR3 nucleotides are TGCAGTGCTCTTTCAACCTACGAGCAGTACTTC. It translates to CSALSTYEQYF.